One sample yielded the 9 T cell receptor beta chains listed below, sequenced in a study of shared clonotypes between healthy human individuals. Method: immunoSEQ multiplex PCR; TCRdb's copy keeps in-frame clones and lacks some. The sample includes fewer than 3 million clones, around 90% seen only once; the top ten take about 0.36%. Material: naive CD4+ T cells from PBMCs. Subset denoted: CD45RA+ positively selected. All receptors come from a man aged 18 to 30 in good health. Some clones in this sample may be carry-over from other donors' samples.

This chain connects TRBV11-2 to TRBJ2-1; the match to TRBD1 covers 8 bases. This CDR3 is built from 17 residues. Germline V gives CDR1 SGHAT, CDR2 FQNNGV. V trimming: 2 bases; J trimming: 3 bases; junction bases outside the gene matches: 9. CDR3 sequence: CASSLFPGQGLYNEQFF. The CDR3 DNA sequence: TGTGCCAGCAGCTTATTCCCAGGACAGGGTCTCTACAATGAGCAGTTCTTC.

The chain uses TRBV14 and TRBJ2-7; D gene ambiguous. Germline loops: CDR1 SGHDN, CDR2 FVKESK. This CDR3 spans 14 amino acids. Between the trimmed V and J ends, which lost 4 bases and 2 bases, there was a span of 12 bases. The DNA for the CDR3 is TGTGCCAGCAGCCCAACGGACCCGGCCTACGAGCAGTACTTC. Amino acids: CASSPTDPAYEQYF.

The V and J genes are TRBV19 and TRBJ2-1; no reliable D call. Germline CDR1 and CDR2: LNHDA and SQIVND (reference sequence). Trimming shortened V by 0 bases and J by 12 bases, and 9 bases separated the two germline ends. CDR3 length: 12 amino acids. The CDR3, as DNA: TGTGCCAGTAGTATAGAACCGACCGGGCAGTTCTTC. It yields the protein CASSIEPTGQFF.

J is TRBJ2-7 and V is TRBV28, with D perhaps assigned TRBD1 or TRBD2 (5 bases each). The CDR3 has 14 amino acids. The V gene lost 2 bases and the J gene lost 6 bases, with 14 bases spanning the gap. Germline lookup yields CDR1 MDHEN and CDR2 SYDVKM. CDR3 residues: CASSLGGGLGEQYF. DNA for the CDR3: TGTGCCAGCAGTTTAGGGGGTGGGCTGGGCGAGCAGTACTTC.

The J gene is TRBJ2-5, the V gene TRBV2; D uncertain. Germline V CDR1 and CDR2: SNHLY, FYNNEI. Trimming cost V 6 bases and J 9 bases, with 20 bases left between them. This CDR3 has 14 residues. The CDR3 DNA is TGTGCCAGCAGCCTCCCGTACCCCTTCCCCCCCCAGTACTTC. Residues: CASSLPYPFPPQYF.

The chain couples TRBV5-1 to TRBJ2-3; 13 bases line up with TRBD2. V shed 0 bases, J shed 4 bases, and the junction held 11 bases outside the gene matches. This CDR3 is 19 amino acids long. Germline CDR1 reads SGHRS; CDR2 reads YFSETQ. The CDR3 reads CASSLVTTSGRAGSDTQYF. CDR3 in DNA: TGCGCCAGCAGCTTGGTCACAACTAGCGGGAGGGCCGGTTCAGATACGCAGTATTTT.

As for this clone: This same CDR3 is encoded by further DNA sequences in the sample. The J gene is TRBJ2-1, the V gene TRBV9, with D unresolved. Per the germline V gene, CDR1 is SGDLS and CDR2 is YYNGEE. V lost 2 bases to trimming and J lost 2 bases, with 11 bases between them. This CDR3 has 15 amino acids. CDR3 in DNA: TGTGCCAGCAGCGTCGTGGCTGGGACCTACAATGAGCAGTTCTTC. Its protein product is CASSVVAGTYNEQFF.

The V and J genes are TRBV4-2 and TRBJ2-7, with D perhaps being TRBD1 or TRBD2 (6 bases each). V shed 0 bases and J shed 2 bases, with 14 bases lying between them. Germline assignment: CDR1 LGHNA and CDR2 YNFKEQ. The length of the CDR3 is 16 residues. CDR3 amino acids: CASSQEGAGRPYEQYF. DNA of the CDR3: TGTGCCAGCAGCCAAGAGGGGGCGGGGCGTCCCTACGAGCAGTACTTC.

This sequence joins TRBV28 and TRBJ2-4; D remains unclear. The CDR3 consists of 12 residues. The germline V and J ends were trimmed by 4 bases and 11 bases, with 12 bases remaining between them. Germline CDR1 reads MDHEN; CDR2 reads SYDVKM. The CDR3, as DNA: TGTGCCAGCAGTTCCAACCCCGTCGTTCAGTACTTC. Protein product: CASSSNPVVQYF.